This entry describes one T cell receptor beta chain. Antigen: not known. Researchers ran the PCR with 60 Vbeta and 13 Jbeta primers. The assay was immunoSEQ multiplex PCR, and TCRdb's table has in-frame clones only and misses some. The table includes around 50,000 clones, 80% detected once. This sample is drawn from a study of cytomegalovirus exposure and HLA in healthy donors. Across the study: Inside one of the first data releases sat about 85 million unique TCRs taken from HLA-typed donors. General observations from the study: Solely CMV serostatus was available to characterize immune exposure. Most TCR sequences showed up rarely, but some public TCRs showed up in many donors. The study listed roughly 160 cytomegalovirus-associated TCR beta chains.

Trimming took 3 bases from V and 1 from J, leaving 13 bases between them. CDR3 length equals 15 residues. Germline CDR1 and CDR2: SGHVS and FQNEAQ. Sequencing was done on a sample of PBMCs. This TCR came from a man aged 25 to 40 in good health and CMV-seropositive. The rearrangement joins TRBV7-8 to TRBJ2-7, with a tentative D call TRBD1 (5 bases). The CDR3 spells CASSFPQGVSYEQYF. The CDR3 coding sequence is TGTGCCAGCAGCTTCCCCCAAGGGGTGTCCTACGAGCAGTACTTC.